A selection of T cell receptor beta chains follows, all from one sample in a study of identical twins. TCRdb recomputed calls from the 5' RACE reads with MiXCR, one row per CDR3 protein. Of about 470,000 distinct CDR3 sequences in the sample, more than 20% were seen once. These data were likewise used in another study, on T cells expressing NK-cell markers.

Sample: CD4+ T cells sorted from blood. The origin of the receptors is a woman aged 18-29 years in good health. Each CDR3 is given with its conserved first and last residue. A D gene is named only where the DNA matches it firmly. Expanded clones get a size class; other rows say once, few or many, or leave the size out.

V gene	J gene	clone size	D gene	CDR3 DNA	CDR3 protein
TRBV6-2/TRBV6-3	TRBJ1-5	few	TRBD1	TGTGCCAGCAGTCTACGGACAGGGGGTGATTGGCCCCAGCATTTT	CASSLRTGGDWPQHF
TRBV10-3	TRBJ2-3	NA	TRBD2	TGTGCCATCAGTCCTCGTAAACTAGCGGGCGGCACAGATACGCAGTATTTT	CAISPRKLAGGTDTQYF
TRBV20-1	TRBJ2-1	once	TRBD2	TGCAGTGCTCCGAACTCCTACACTAGCGGGGGTAACAATGAGCAGTTCTTC	CSAPNSYTSGGNNEQFF
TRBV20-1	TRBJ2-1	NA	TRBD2	TGCAGTGCTGGACTAGCGGGAGTATACGGGCAGTTCTTC	CSAGLAGVYGQFF
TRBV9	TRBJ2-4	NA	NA	TGTGCCAGCAGCCGGGATGGAGCCAAAAACATTCAGTACTTC	CASSRDGAKNIQYF
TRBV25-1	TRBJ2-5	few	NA	TGTGCCCTCACACGTGACCAAGAGACCCAGTACTTC	CALTRDQETQYF
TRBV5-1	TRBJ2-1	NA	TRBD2	TGCGCCAGCAGTGGGGGGGACCTTTACAATGAGCAGTTCTTC	CASSGGDLYNEQFF
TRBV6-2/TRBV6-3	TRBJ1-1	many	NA	TGTGCCAGCAGTTACGTGGCTAGAAACACTGAAGCTTTCTTT	CASSYVARNTEAFF
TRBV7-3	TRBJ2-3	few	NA	TGTGCCAGCAGCTTACAAGGGGGTGGCACAGATACGCAGTATTTT	CASSLQGGGTDTQYF
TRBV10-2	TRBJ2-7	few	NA	TGCGCCAGCAGACCGGACAGAATATCCATCTACGAGCAGTACTTC	CASRPDRISIYEQYF
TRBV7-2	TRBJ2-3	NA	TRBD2	TGTGCCAGCAGCCCCACTAGCGGTAGGTGGGATACGCAGTATTTT	CASSPTSGRWDTQYF
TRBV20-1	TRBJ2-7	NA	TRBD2	TGCAGTGCTTCCGGACTAGCGGGAGGGCCCTACGAGCAGTACTTC	CSASGLAGGPYEQYF
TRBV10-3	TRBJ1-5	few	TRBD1	TGTGCCATCAGCGTTGGACAGGGCAATCAGCCCCAGCATTTT	CAISVGQGNQPQHF
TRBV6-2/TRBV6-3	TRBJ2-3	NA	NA	TGTGCCAGCAGCCTCGCCCGGTCGCGCGCAGATACGCAGTATTTT	CASSLARSRADTQYF
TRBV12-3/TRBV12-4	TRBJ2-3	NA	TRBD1	TGTGCCAGCAGCTACCGAGCCGGGACAGGCGGATCAGATACGCAGTATTTT	CASSYRAGTGGSDTQYF
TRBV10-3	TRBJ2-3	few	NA	TGTGCCATCCAGGCCTCAGAGAGGCCAGATACGCAGTATTTT	CAIQASERPDTQYF
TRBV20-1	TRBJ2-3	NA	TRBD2	TGCAGTGCTTCACCCCTAGGACTAGCGGGAGGGCCGAAGGTAGATACGCAGTATTTT	CSASPLGLAGGPKVDTQYF
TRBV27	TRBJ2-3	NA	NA	TGTGCCAGCGGGGCGGGAAACACAGATACGCAGTATTTT	CASGAGNTDTQYF
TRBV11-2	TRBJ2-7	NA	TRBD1	TGTGCCAGCAGCCCCCTGACAGGGGGCTTATCCTACGAGCAGTACTTC	CASSPLTGGLSYEQYF
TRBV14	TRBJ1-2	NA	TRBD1	TGTGCCAGCAGCTGGACAGGGTGGGATGGCTACACCTTC	CASSWTGWDGYTF
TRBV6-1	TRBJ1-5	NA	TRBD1	TGTGCCAGCAGGCGCGGACAGGGGACTCAGCCCCAGCATTTT	CASRRGQGTQPQHF
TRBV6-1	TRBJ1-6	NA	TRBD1	TGTGCCAGATACAGGGGGCCTGGAGTGCTTAATAATTCACCCCTCCACTTT	CARYRGPGVLNNSPLHF
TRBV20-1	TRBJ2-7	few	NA	TGCAGTGCTAAGAGTAGCGCTGACTCCTACGAGCAGTACTTC	CSAKSSADSYEQYF
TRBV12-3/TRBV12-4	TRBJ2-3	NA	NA	TGTGCCAGCAGTCCGACCCCGGGGGGCACAGATACGCAGTATTTT	CASSPTPGGTDTQYF
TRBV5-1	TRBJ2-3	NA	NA	TGCGCCAGCAGCTTGGCCGTGGGTGCGGGGAGCGATACGCAGTATTTT	CASSLAVGAGSDTQYF
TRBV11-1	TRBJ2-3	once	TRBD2	TGTGCCAGCAGCGACCGGTATAGGACTAGCAAGACAGATACGCAGTATTTT	CASSDRYRTSKTDTQYF
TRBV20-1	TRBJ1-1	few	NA	TGCAGGACTACAGGGAACACTGAAGCTTTCTTT	CRTTGNTEAFF
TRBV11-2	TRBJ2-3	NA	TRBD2	TGTGCCAGCAGCACTGCGGGAGGGGGGCAGTATTTT	CASSTAGGGQYF
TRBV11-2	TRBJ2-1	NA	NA	TGTGCCAGCAGCCAGGACAGTGCCTACAATGAGCAGTTCTTC	CASSQDSAYNEQFF
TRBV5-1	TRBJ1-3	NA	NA	TGCGCCAGCAGCGACATGAGCTCTGGAAACACCATATATTTT	CASSDMSSGNTIYF
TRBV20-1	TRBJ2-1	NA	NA	TGCAGTGCTAATGCTGTAGGAGGGGGAGCCTACAATGAGCAGTTCTTC	CSANAVGGGAYNEQFF
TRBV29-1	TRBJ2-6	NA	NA	TGCAGCGTTGCCGCTCCGGGCACTGCGAGCGTCCTGACTTTC	CSVAAPGTASVLTF
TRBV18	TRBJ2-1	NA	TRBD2	TGTGCCAGCTCACCGCTAGCGGATTTCAATGAGCAGTTCTTC	CASSPLADFNEQFF
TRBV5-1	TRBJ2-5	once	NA	TGCGCCAGCAGCACTCAGGACGGGGCACAAGAGACCCAGTACTTC	CASSTQDGAQETQYF
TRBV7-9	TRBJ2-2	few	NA	TGTGCCAGCAGCCTGCCCGAGGACACCGGGGAGCTGTTTTTT	CASSLPEDTGELFF
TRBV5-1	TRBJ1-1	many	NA	TGCGCCAGCAGCTTGGCGGTGGGAAACACTGAAGCTTTCTTT	CASSLAVGNTEAFF
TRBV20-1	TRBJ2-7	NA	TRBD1	TGCAGTTGGGGCCAGGGGGCTAGCTCCTACGAGCAGTACTTC	CSWGQGASSYEQYF
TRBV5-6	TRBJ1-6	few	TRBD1	TGTGCCAGCAGCTTGGGGGACAGGGGGAGTAATTCACCCCTCCACTTT	CASSLGDRGSNSPLHF
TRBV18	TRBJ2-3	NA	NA	TGTGCCAGCTCACCACCGGACGGGTATAGCACAGATACGCAGTATTTT	CASSPPDGYSTDTQYF
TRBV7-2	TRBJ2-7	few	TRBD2	TGTGCCAGCAGCACACAACGCGGACTAGCGGGCGAGCAGTACTTC	CASSTQRGLAGEQYF
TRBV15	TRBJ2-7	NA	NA	TGTGCCACCAGCAGAGATTTTAACGGGGCCGCCTACGAGCAGTACTTC	CATSRDFNGAAYEQYF
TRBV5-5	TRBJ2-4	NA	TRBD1	TGTGCCAGCAGCTTTGCACCACAGGGGGGAAACATTCAGTACTTC	CASSFAPQGGNIQYF
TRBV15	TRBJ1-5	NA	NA	TGTGCCACCAGCAAAGGGGCAGGGGATCCTCAGCCCCAGCATTTT	CATSKGAGDPQPQHF
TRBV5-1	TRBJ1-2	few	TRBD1	TGCGCCAGCAGCGGGACAGGGGGCGCTTTTGGCTACACCTTC	CASSGTGGAFGYTF
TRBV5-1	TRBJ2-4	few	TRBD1	TGCGCCAGCAGCTTGCCCGGGACAGGGGGCTTGAACATTCAGTACTTC	CASSLPGTGGLNIQYF
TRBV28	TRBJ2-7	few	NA	TGTGCCACCCGCTCCACTTACTACGAGCAGTACTTC	CATRSTYYEQYF
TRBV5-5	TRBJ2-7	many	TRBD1	TGTGCCAGCAGCTTAGCCGGGACAGCTACCTACGAGCAGTACTTC	CASSLAGTATYEQYF
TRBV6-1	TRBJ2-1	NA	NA	TGTGCCAGCAGGCCGGGACGGGTCAATGAGCAGTTCTTC	CASRPGRVNEQFF
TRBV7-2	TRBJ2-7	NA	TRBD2	TGTGCCAGCAGCATAACACTAGCGGCCTACGAGCAGTACTTC	CASSITLAAYEQYF
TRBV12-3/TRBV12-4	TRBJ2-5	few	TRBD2	TGTGCCAGCGCTAGCGGGAGTAGAGAGACCCAGTACTTC	CASASGSRETQYF
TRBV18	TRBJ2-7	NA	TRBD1	TGTGCCAGCTCACTTTTTCCGGGACAGGGAGGCGAGCAGTACTTC	CASSLFPGQGGEQYF
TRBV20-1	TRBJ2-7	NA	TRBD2	TGCAGTGCTAGGGGACTAGCGGGATCCAGCGAGCAGTACTTC	CSARGLAGSSEQYF
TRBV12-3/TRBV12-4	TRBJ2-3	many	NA	TGTGCCAGCAGGATCCAAAGGACGCAGTATTTT	CASRIQRTQYF